The rows below give T cell receptor beta chains drawn from one sample of a study of a mutant IDH1 vaccine in newly diagnosed glioma. Their target antigens are unknown. Method: immunoSEQ multiplex PCR; TCRdb's copy keeps in-frame clones and lacks some. The sample shows approximately 30,000 clones, around 80% of them seen only once. The specimen comprised PBMCs, sampled from a glioma patient whose treatment included an IDH1 peptide vaccine. The receptors here all came from a woman aged 30 to 39 with glioma. Each CDR3 is given with its conserved first and last residue. The D gene is left open where the match is weak. A row's size may be missing; if present it is once, few, many or a size class.

V	J	size	D	DNA	CDR3
TRBV5-1	TRBJ1-5	-	-	TGCGCCAGCAGCTTGGATGGGTATAGCAATCAGCCCCAGCATTTT	CASSLDGYSNQPQHF
TRBV5-6	TRBJ1-2	-	-	TGTGCCAGCAGCTTGGCGGCCGGACACGGCTACACCTTC	CASSLAAGHGYTF
TRBV7-9	TRBJ2-5	-	-	TGTGCCAGCAGCCCGAGGGCCCAAGAGACCCAGTACTTC	CASSPRAQETQYF
TRBV7-2	TRBJ2-6	-	-	TGTGCCAGCAGCTTGACGGCTAGGATCTCTGGGGCCAACGTCCTGACTTTC	CASSLTARISGANVLTF
TRBV29-1	TRBJ1-3	-	-	TGCAGCGTTGACCTGGGGGAGCCTGGAAACACCATATATTTT	CSVDLGEPGNTIYF
TRBV5-4	TRBJ1-6	once	-	TGTGCCAGCAGCTCCTCAGGGGCGAAAAACCCTAATTCACCCCTCCACTTT	CASSSSGAKNPNSPLHF
TRBV6-6	TRBJ1-2	-	TRBD1	TGTGCCACAACCCCCGGGACAGGGTTTTCGGGCTACACCTTC	CATTPGTGFSGYTF
TRBV4-3	TRBJ1-6	-	-	TGCGCCAGCAGCCAAGAAAGGTTCCTTCGCTCACCCCTCCACTTT	CASSQERFLRSPLHF
TRBV19	TRBJ2-1	medium-sized	TRBD1	TGTGCCAGTAGTATAACGAGGACAGGGGGCAATGAGCAGTTCTTC	CASSITRTGGNEQFF
TRBV19	TRBJ1-5	once	-	TGTGCCAGTAGTATGATCAGTTCGCCCCAGCATTTT	CASSMISSPQHF
TRBV7-6	TRBJ2-2	-	TRBD1	TGTGCCAGCAGATCACCCGGGACAGGGATAGGCACCGGGGAGCTGTTTTTT	CASRSPGTGIGTGELFF
TRBV19	TRBJ1-5	-	-	TGTGCCAGTAGTATGAGGTATCAGCCCCAGCATTTT	CASSMRYQPQHF
TRBV5-6	TRBJ2-1	-	TRBD2	TGTGCCAGCAGCTTGGGACTAGCGGGGGGTTCGGATGAGCAGTTCTTC	CASSLGLAGGSDEQFF
TRBV5-8	TRBJ1-5	-	TRBD1	TGTGCCAGCAGCCCGGGACAGGGTGGGAGTCAGCCCCAGCATTTT	CASSPGQGGSQPQHF
TRBV7-9	TRBJ1-6	-	-	TGTGCCAGCAGCTTTGAAGGGGTGGTTTATAATTCACCCCTCCACTTT	CASSFEGVVYNSPLHF
TRBV5-1	TRBJ1-4	-	-	TGCGCCAGCAGCCTAAACACCGAAAAACTGTTTTTT	CASSLNTEKLFF